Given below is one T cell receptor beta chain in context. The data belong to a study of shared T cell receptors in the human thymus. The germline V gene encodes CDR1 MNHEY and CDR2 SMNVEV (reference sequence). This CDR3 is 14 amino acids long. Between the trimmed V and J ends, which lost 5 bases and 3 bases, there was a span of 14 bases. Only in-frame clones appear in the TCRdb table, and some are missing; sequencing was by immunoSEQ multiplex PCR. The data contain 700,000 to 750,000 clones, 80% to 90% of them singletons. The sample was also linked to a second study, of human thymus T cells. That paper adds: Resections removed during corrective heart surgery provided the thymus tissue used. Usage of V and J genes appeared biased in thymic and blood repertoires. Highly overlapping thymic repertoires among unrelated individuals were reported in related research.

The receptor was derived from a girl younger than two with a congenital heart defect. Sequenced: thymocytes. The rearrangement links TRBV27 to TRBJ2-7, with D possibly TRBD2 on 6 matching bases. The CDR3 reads CASSGEGEDYEQYF. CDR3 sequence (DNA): TGTGCCAGCAGTGGGGAAGGGGAGGACTACGAGCAGTACTTC.